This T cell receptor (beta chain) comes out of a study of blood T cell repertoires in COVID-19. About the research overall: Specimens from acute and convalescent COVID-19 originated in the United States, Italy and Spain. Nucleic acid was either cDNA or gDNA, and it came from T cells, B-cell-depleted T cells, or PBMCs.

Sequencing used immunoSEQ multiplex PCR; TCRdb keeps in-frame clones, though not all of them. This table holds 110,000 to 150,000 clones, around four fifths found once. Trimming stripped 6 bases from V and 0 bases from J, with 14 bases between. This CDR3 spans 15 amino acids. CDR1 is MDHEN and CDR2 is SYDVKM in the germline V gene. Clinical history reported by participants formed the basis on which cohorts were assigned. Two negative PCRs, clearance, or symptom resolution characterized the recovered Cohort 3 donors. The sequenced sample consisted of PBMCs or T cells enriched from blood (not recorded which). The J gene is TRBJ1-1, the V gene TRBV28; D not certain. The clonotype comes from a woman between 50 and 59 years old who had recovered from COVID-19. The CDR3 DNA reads TGTGCCAGCAGGACCAGGTGGAGGTTGAACACTGAAGCTTTCTTT. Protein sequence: CASRTRWRLNTEAFF.